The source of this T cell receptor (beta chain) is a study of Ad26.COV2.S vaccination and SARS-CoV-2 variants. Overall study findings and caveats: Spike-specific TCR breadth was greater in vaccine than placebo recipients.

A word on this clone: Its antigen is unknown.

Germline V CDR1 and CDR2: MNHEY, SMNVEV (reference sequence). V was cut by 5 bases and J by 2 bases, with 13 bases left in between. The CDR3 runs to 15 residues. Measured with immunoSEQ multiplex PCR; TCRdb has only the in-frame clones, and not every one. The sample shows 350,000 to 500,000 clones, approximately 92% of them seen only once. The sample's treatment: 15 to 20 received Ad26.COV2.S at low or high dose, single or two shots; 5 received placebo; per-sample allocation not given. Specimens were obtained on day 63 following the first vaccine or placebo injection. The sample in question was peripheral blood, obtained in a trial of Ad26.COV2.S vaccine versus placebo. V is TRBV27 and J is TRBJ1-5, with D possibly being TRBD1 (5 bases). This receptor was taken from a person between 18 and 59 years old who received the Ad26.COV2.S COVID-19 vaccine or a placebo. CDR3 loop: CASSVRGEGNQPQHF. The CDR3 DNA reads TGTGCCAGCAGTGTACGGGGGGAGGGCAATCAGCCCCAGCATTTT.